Below are 22 T cell receptor beta chains sequenced from a single sample in a study of T cells after yellow fever vaccination. TCRdb ran MiXCR on the 5' RACE reads and lists one entry per CDR3 protein. The table lists 50,000 or so distinct CDR3 sequences, roughly 7.4% of them singletons. This specimen consisted of CD8+ T cells sorted from PBMCs, obtained on the day of the first yellow fever vaccination. These receptors came from a man aged 18 to 29 who received the YFV17D yellow fever vaccine.

Ten or more counts support this clonotype. The J gene is TRBJ2-5, the V gene TRBV7-3; the D call may be TRBD1 or TRBD2 (5 bases each). Trimming removed 5 bases at V and 5 bases at J, with 12 bases between. The length of the CDR3 is 13 residues. Germline loops: CDR1 SGHTA, CDR2 FQGTGA. The CDR3 here is CASSRVEGETQYF. The CDR3 nucleotides read TGTGCCAGCAGCCGAGTCGAGGGGGAGACCCAGTACTTC. Full variable domain (rest looked up from reference TRBV7-3 and TRBJ2-5): GAGVSQTPSNKVTEKGKYVELRCDPISGHTALYWYRQSLGQGPEFLIYFQGTGAADDSGLPNDRFFAVRPEGSVSTLKIQRTERGDSAVYLCASSRVEGETQYFGPGTRLLVL.

This clonotype has just a few counts. The chain recombines TRBV12-3 or TRBV12-4 with TRBJ2-1, with no clear D. V was pared by 10 bases and J by 6 bases, with 10 bases between. This CDR3 contains 11 residues. The CDR3 coding sequence is TGTGCCACCCGGTACGTCAATGAGCAGTTCTTC. It specifies CATRYVNEQFF.

This clonotype has a count of ten or more. This chain uses TRBV7-9 with TRBJ2-3, with TRBD1 identical over 7 bases. V gave up 9 bases and J gave up 4 bases; unmatched junction bases: 10. CDR3 length: 14 amino acids. Germline CDR1 SEHNR, CDR2 FQNEAQ (reference sequence). CDR3 in DNA: TGTGCCAGTCTGCCCGACAGGGCTGCAGATACGCAGTATTTT. Encoded protein: CASLPDRAADTQYF.

This clonotype has a count of ten or more. The rearrangement uses TRBV20-1 and TRBJ2-5; 8 nucleotides agree with TRBD2. This CDR3 has 15 amino acids. Trimming cost V 0 bases and J 1 base; bases outside gene matches: 4. Germline CDR1 reads DFQATT; CDR2 reads SNEGSKA (reference sequence). The CDR3 DNA is TGCAGTGCTAGAGAGCTAACTAGCGGCCAAGAGACCCAGTACTTC. Amino acid sequence: CSARELTSGQETQYF.

The DNA of the CDR3 is TGTGCCAGCAGCCCTGACAGGGCTGGAAACACCATATATTTT. Translation: CASSPDRAGNTIYF. V gene TRBV6-1 combines with J gene TRBJ1-3; 7 nucleotides align to TRBD1. V lost 6 bases to trimming and J lost 2 bases; unmatched junction nucleotides: 4. This CDR3 is 14 amino acids long. CDR1 MNHNS and CDR2 SASEGT come from the germline V gene.

This clonotype was detected many times. The V gene is TRBV12-3 or TRBV12-4, the J gene TRBJ2-7; D is possibly TRBD1 or TRBD2 (7 bases each). V was pared by 6 bases and J by 5 bases, with 17 bases between. The CDR3 covers 14 residues. CDR3 coding DNA: TGTGCCAGCAGCCGCGGGGAGGGGGCACACGAGCAGTACGTC. Encoded protein: CASSRGEGAHEQYV.

This clonotype was detected a few times. The chain has TRBV2 and TRBJ2-2, with no clear D. This CDR3 contains 16 residues. Germline CDR1 SNHLY, CDR2 FYNNEI. The ends were cut back, 4 bases at V and 1 base at J, with 13 bases in the middle. The CDR3 sequence: CASSGVDSRNTGELFF. The DNA for the CDR3 is TGTGCCAGCAGTGGCGTCGATTCAAGGAACACCGGGGAGCTGTTTTTT.

This clonotype appeared a few times. The chain combines TRBV4-3 with TRBJ2-3; a possible D gene is TRBD2 (7 bases). The CDR3 loop spans 16 amino acids. Germline-derived CDR1 and CDR2 are LGHNA and YSLEER. The V end was cut by 0 bases, the J end by 4 bases, with 14 bases between. The CDR3 reads CASSQDWGGPADTQYF. The CDR3 DNA reads TGCGCCAGCAGCCAAGACTGGGGGGGGCCAGCAGATACGCAGTATTTT.

This clonotype came up many times. The V call is TRBV5-4, the J call TRBJ2-3; TRBD2 matches at 8 bases. CDR1 and CDR2 from the germline V gene are SGHNT and YYREEE (reference sequence). The CDR3 spans 16 residues. With V trimmed by 2 bases and J by 0 bases, 5 bases remained unmatched. The CDR3 sequence is CASSFGGGTSTDTQYF. As DNA, the CDR3 is TGTGCCAGCAGCTTCGGCGGGGGGACTAGCACAGATACGCAGTATTTT.

This clonotype came up many times. J is TRBJ2-4 and V is TRBV12-3 or TRBV12-4, with 8 bases matching TRBD1. The CDR3 loop spans 19 amino acids. V lost 3 bases and J lost 1; bases outside the gene matches: 14. As DNA, the CDR3 is TGTGCCAGCAGTTTGCCCTATACGACAGGGGAGGTGGCCAAAAACATTCAGTACTTC. This gives the protein CASSLPYTTGEVAKNIQYF.

The sample holds many counts of this clonotype. V and J are TRBV5-6 and TRBJ2-3; D is possibly TRBD2 (5 bases). CDR3 length equals 16 residues. From germline, CDR1 is SGHDT and CDR2 YYEEEE. V lost 4 bases and J lost 6, with 21 bases in between. This CDR3 reads CASSNERRVNGDTQYF. The CDR3 DNA reads as TGTGCCAGCAGCAACGAGCGGCGGGTGAACGGGGATACGCAGTATTTT.

The rearrangement joins TRBV14 to TRBJ2-1, with D possibly being TRBD2 (5 bases). This CDR3 region has 13 residues. Trimming took 1 base from V and 15 from J, leaving 16 bases between them. The germline V gene encodes CDR1 SGHDN and CDR2 FVKESK. Here the CDR3 reads CASSQVRDHGPFF. For the CDR3, the DNA is TGTGCCAGCAGCCAAGTCCGGGATCACGGACCGTTCTTC.

The chain is built from TRBV12-3 or TRBV12-4 and TRBJ2-3, with D maybe TRBD2 (7 bases). V was cut by 10 bases and J by 6 bases, with 20 bases left in between. CDR3 length: 14 amino acids. CDR3 nucleotide sequence: TGTGCCACCACCCCCGGGGGGCAGTTTGATACGCAGTATTTT. Translating gives CATTPGGQFDTQYF.

This clonotype was detected ten times or more. The chain joins TRBV7-9 to TRBJ1-1; D call uncertain. Trimming stripped 5 bases from V and 5 bases from J, with 15 bases between. The CDR3 is 14 residues long. Germline lookup yields CDR1 SEHNR and CDR2 FQNEAQ (reference sequence). The CDR3 nucleotides read TGTGCCAGCAGCCCCGGGGAGGGCGAAACTGAAGCTTTCTTT. Its protein is CASSPGEGETEAFF.

This chain uses TRBV5-6 with TRBJ1-2, with D possibly being TRBD1 (5 bases). V was cut by 0 bases and J by 4 bases, with 10 bases left in between. CDR1 is SGHDT, CDR2 YYEEEE, per germline. The length of the CDR3 is 14 residues. The CDR3 here is CASSLAGFVYGYTF. CDR3 bases: TGTGCCAGCAGCTTGGCAGGGTTCGTCTATGGCTACACCTTC.

This clonotype was seen ten or more times. The chain links TRBV4-3 to TRBJ2-1; TRBD2 matches 11 bases. This CDR3 contains 15 residues. The junction had 0 bases not matched to a gene; V was cut back by 1 base and J by 4 bases. CDR1 is LGHNA and CDR2 is YSLEER in the germline V gene. This chain's CDR3 is CASSQGTSGYNEQFF. CDR3 nucleotides: TGCGCCAGCAGCCAAGGGACTAGCGGGTACAATGAGCAGTTCTTC.

This clonotype has at least ten counts. The chain employs TRBV27 and TRBJ2-3, with 8 bases fitting TRBD2. The CDR3 runs 17 residues. Trimming at V came to 8 bases and at J to 3 bases, leaving 16 bases not matched to a gene. CDR1 and CDR2 from the germline V gene are MNHEY and SMNVEV (reference sequence). The CDR3 reads CASVPLWVGGGTDTQYF. CDR3 sequence (DNA): TGTGCCAGCGTCCCCCTATGGGTCGGCGGGGGGACAGATACGCAGTATTTT.

This clonotype appeared a few times. The chain recombines TRBV6-4 with TRBJ2-3, with 8 bases that match TRBD1. Germline assignment: CDR1 MRHNA and CDR2 SNTAGT. CDR3 size: 15 residues. Trimming removed 3 bases from V and 4 bases from J; junction bases left unmatched: 6. The DNA of the CDR3 is TGTGCCAGCAGTGAGGGACAGGAGGTCGCAGATACGCAGTATTTT. Protein product: CASSEGQEVADTQYF.

This clonotype was recorded a few times. The V gene is TRBV4-1, the J gene TRBJ1-6; D remains ambiguous. With 1 base removed from V and 1 base from J, the gap between germline ends came to 5 bases. CDR1 is MGHRA and CDR2 is YSYEKL in the germline V gene. This CDR3 has 15 amino acids. This CDR3 is CASSQVTSYNSPLHF. In nucleotides, the CDR3 is TGCGCCAGCAGCCAAGTTACATCCTATAATTCACCCCTCCACTTT.

This clonotype was observed at least ten times. The chain employs TRBV29-1 and TRBJ2-7; D might be TRBD1 (6 bases). The CDR3 contains 12 residues. V dropped 7 bases and J dropped 6 bases, with 16 bases sitting between them. Germline CDR1 SQVTM, CDR2 ANQGSEA. The CDR3 DNA is TGCAGCGCTCAGGGGCAGTCGGGCGAGCAGTACTTC. Translated: CSAQGQSGEQYF.

This clonotype has just a few counts. V usage is TRBV11-1 and J usage is TRBJ2-3; 15 bases are shared with TRBD2. The CDR3 covers 18 residues. V was pared by 2 bases and J by 3 bases, with 6 bases of the junction left unmatched. The germline V gene has CDR1 SGHAT and CDR2 FQDESV (reference sequence). CDR3 amino acids: CASSLSRTSGGATDTQYF. For the CDR3, the DNA is TGTGCCAGCAGCTTATCGAGGACTAGCGGGGGGGCTACAGATACGCAGTATTTT. The whole variable domain, remainder taken from reference TRBV11-1 and TRBJ2-3, is EAEVAQSPRYKITEKSQAVAFWCDPISGHATLYWYRQILGQGPELLVQFQDESVVDDSQLPKDRFSAERLKGVDSTLKIQPAELGDSAMYLCASSLSRTSGGATDTQYFGPGTRLTVL.

This chain joins TRBV4-3 and TRBJ1-1, with D possibly TRBD1 on 6 matching bases. V was pared by 5 bases and J by 4 bases, with 14 bases between. Germline loops: CDR1 LGHNA, CDR2 YSLEER. This CDR3 contains 14 residues. The CDR3 DNA sequence: TGCGCCAGCAGCGTACAGGTCAGGGGCACTGAAGCTTTCTTT. Amino acid sequence: CASSVQVRGTEAFF.